What follows are 2 T cell receptor beta chains derived from one specimen sequenced in a study of cytotoxic CD8 clonotypes in ibrutinib-treated CLL. Repertoires were generated with immunoSEQ multiplex PCR, while TCRdb's copy carries only in-frame clones and drops some. This table holds approximately 30,000 clones, 69% found once. Sequences were derived from PBMCs, sampled after 24 months of ibrutinib treatment. These receptors were collected from a human donor with chronic lymphocytic leukemia.

This clone was observed a few times. This chain joins TRBV7-6 and TRBJ2-2; a weak D match, TRBD1 (5 bases). Trimming left V 1 base short and J 5 bases short, with 23 bases between. This CDR3 has 19 residues. Germline V gene sequence: CDR1 SGHVS, CDR2 FNYEAQ. Here the CDR3 DNA reads TGTGCCAGCAGCTTAGAATTTCGCGACAGACTCCATCGGACCGGGGAGCTGTTTTTT. It is translated as CASSLEFRDRLHRTGELFF.

The chain employs TRBV30 and TRBJ2-2; no firm D call. CDR3 length equals 13 residues. V was shortened by 0 bases and J by 4 bases, with 6 bases between the two germline ends. Per the germline V gene, CDR1 is GTSNPN and CDR2 is SVGIG (reference sequence). This chain's CDR3 is CAWSVGITGELFF. The CDR3 coding sequence is TGTGCCTGGAGTGTTGGGATCACCGGGGAGCTGTTTTTT.